This TCR beta chain is drawn from a study of cytomegalovirus exposure and HLA in healthy donors. Amplification used 60 Vbeta primers and 13 Jbeta primers. Clones were read by immunoSEQ multiplex PCR, and TCRdb kept only the in-frame ones, dropping some. Of some 190,000 clones listed, 87% are singletons. Germline lookup yields CDR1 LGHNA and CDR2 YSLEER. This CDR3 contains 18 residues. V dropped 0 bases and J dropped 2 bases, with 16 bases sitting between them. The rearrangement joins TRBV4-3 to TRBJ2-2; TRBD1 might be the D (5 bases). This sequence was found in a man aged 30 to 45 in good health and CMV-seronegative. Sequencing was done on a sample of PBMCs. The CDR3 DNA is TGCGCCAGCAGCCAAGATCTGACAGCAACCCTTAACACCGGGGAGCTGTTTTTT. It translates to CASSQDLTATLNTGELFF.